Listed below are T cell receptor beta chains from one sample, sequenced in a study of monozygotic twins with inflammatory bowel disease. TCRdb reprocessed the 5' RACE reads and keeps a single row for each CDR3 protein, giving no DNA. This repertoire includes approximately 150,000 distinct CDR3 sequences. The source material was blood. The receptors derive from a human donor with ulcerative colitis or Crohn's disease, or a healthy co-twin of an affected twin (not recorded which). Both conserved end residues are part of each CDR3.

j_call v_call cdr3_length cdr3_aa
TRBJ2-2 TRBV27 15 CVSSWDRPYTGELFF
TRBJ2-5 TRBV5-1 14 CASSLAGTSETQYF
TRBJ2-3 TRBV28 15 CASFAPAGAADTQYF
TRBJ2-7 TRBV7-2 13 CASSQDRAQGQYF
TRBJ2-7 TRBV4-1 14 CASSHPTGFNEQYF
TRBJ2-7 TRBV29-1 13 CSVKKDSSYEQYF
TRBJ2-7 TRBV24-1 14 CATSEAGSSYEQYF
TRBJ1-1 TRBV7-6 17 CASSQLALGTGDTEAFF
TRBJ2-7 TRBV6-1 15 CASSPPGQVGNEQYF
TRBJ1-1 TRBV20-1 13 CSASGTFSVGAFF
TRBJ2-7 TRBV27 15 CASSLQSRGIYEQYF
TRBJ2-7 TRBV5-4 13 CASSPTGVDEQYF
TRBJ1-3 TRBV5-1 15 CASSVVESPGNTIYF
TRBJ1-1 TRBV4-3 15 CASTSGSSMNTEAFF
TRBJ1-1 TRBV18 16 CASSPMSGGAGTEAFF
TRBJ2-3 TRBV18 12 CASSRPPDTQYF
TRBJ1-6 TRBV5-1 16 CASSSDRGGYNSPLHF
TRBJ1-1 TRBV6-5 14 CASSYSGTDYEAFF
TRBJ2-5 TRBV24-1 13 CATSVAGQETQYF
TRBJ2-7 TRBV15 14 CATSRTGQVYEQYF
TRBJ2-3 TRBV7-6 15 CASSLRIDKGDTQYF
TRBJ1-3 TRBV7-3 13 CASSFGQGNTIYF
TRBJ1-2 TRBV2 12 CASSRDSYGYTF
TRBJ2-3 TRBV7-6 18 CASSFFPPVGTSTDTQYF
TRBJ1-2 TRBV12-3/TRBV12-4 14 CASSPRSRNYGYTF
TRBJ2-5 TRBV7-2 15 CASSPQRKYQETQYF
TRBJ2-1 TRBV11-3 16 CASSLGGLAGGNEQFF
TRBJ1-3 TRBV4-1 16 CASSQVSRESGNTIYF
TRBJ2-7 TRBV27 14 CASRGALPSYEQYF
TRBJ2-5 TRBV20-1 15 CSPLGVDHAAETQYF